One and the same sample provided the 3 T cell receptor beta chains below, sequenced in a study of blood T cell repertoires in COVID-19. This table comes from immunoSEQ multiplex PCR, and its TCRdb copy is limited to in-frame clones, with some not included. The table records 250,000 to 300,000 clones, around 85% of them present only once. The sequenced sample consisted of peripheral blood. These receptors were collected from a woman aged 25-40 years with COVID-19, enrolled during active disease.

This clone is a singleton in its sample. The V gene is TRBV11-2, the J gene TRBJ1-2; D not resolved. The V end was cut by 1 base, the J end by 0 bases, with 9 bases between. Germline V gene data show CDR1 as SGHAT and CDR2 as FQNNGV. The CDR3 totals 15 residues. DNA of the CDR3: TGTGCCAGCAGCTTAGTTTCCAGTACTAACTATGGCTACACCTTC. Amino acids: CASSLVSSTNYGYTF.

The rearrangement joins TRBV7-9 to TRBJ2-7; D remains unclear. CDR1 and CDR2 from the germline V gene are SEHNR and FQNEAQ (reference sequence). There are 13 residues in the CDR3. Trimming removed 5 bases from V and 4 bases from J, with 12 bases in between. CDR3: CASSPSGLYEQYF. Here the CDR3 DNA reads TGTGCCAGCAGCCCGAGTGGGCTGTACGAGCAGTACTTC. Full variable domain (rest looked up from reference TRBV7-9 and TRBJ2-7): DTGVSQNPRHKITKRGQNVTFRCDPISEHNRLYWYRQTLGQGPEFLTYFQNEAQLEKSRLLSDRFSAERPKGSFSTLEIQRTEQGDSAMYLCASSPSGLYEQYFGPGTRLTVT.

J is TRBJ1-5 and V is TRBV27, with a possible D match to TRBD1 (5 bases). Germline V gene sequence: CDR1 MNHEY, CDR2 SMNVEV (reference sequence). Trimming took 3 bases from V and 0 from J, leaving 18 bases between them. This CDR3 comprises 18 residues. CDR3 bases: TGTGCCAGCAGTTTTCTCCCCCCAAGGGGTTATAGCAATCAGCCCCAGCATTTT. Translating gives CASSFLPPRGYSNQPQHF.